The 30 T cell receptor beta chains given below trace back to one sample, sequenced in a study of shared clonotypes between healthy human individuals. The repertoire was sequenced with immunoSEQ multiplex PCR; TCRdb's copy has only in-frame clones and lacks some. The repertoire consists of under 1,900,000 clones, with around 98.5% occurring once and the leading ten covering about 0.4%. Sequenced input: naive CD4+ T cells sorted from blood. Indicated subset: CD45RA+ positively selected. These receptors all stem from a man aged 25 to 40 in good health.

This chain links TRBV4-3 with TRBJ2-2; the D is unclear. This CDR3 has 12 residues. In germline, CDR1 is LGHNA, CDR2 YSLEER. V was clipped by 1 base and J by 6 bases, with 3 bases between them. CDR3 protein: CASSQVAGELFF. The CDR3 DNA follows: TGCGCCAGCAGCCAAGTGGCCGGGGAGCTGTTTTTT.

This sequence joins TRBV2 and TRBJ2-7; tentative D call: TRBD2 (5 bases). V lost 7 bases, J lost 4 bases, and 8 bases lay in between. CDR1 is SNHLY, CDR2 FYNNEI, per germline. The CDR3 extends over 11 amino acids. The CDR3 sequence is CASMGSYEQYF. In DNA, the CDR3 is TGTGCCAGCATGGGGAGTTACGAGCAGTACTTC.

Worth noting for this clone: The identical CDR3 is also encoded by other nucleotide sequences in the sample. The rearrangement uses TRBV9 and TRBJ1-2; no firm D call. Trimming took off 0 bases at V and 3 bases at J, with 9 bases between the two ends. This CDR3 comprises 14 residues. Germline V CDR1 and CDR2: SGDLS, YYNGEE. DNA of the CDR3: TGTGCCAGCAGCGTAGCTGCTGGGGACTATGGCTACACCTTC. This encodes CASSVAAGDYGYTF.

The V call is TRBV6-1, the J call TRBJ2-5; the match to TRBD2 covers 7 bases. V lost 6 bases to trimming and J lost 4 bases; unmatched junction nucleotides: 8. The CDR3 extends over 14 amino acids. Germline assignment: CDR1 MNHNS and CDR2 SASEGT. CDR3 loop: CASRSVGGPETQYF. In DNA form, the CDR3 reads TGTGCCAGCAGGTCGGTGGGAGGGCCAGAGACCCAGTACTTC.

J is TRBJ2-3 and V is TRBV11-2, with TRBD1 matching over 9 bases. The V gene's germline CDR1 is SGHAT and CDR2 FQNNGV. The CDR3 is made up of 17 amino acids. V was clipped by 3 bases and J by 5 bases; unmatched bases: 12. CDR3 region: CASSFIGQGLPKDTQYF. The CDR3 DNA is TGTGCCAGCAGCTTTATAGGACAGGGGCTCCCTAAAGATACGCAGTATTTT.

This rearrangement joins TRBV5-4 to TRBJ2-7, with 10 positions matching TRBD1. Germline CDR1 and CDR2: SGHNT and YYREEE (reference sequence). J lost 3 bases, V lost 1 base, and 13 bases had no gene match. The CDR3 runs 18 residues. CDR3: CASSLLTIGDRGIYEQYF. DNA of the CDR3: TGTGCCAGCAGCTTGTTAACCATTGGGGACAGGGGTATCTACGAGCAGTACTTC.

This CDR3 reads CASSPLSGQGEETQYF. CDR3 DNA: TGTGCCAGCAGCCCCCTTTCTGGGCAGGGGGAAGAGACCCAGTACTTC. The chain carries TRBV5-4 and TRBJ2-5, with TRBD1 matching over 7 bases. CDR1 and CDR2 (germline): SGHNT, YYREEE (reference sequence). CDR3 size: 16 residues. The V and J ends lost 4 bases and 3 bases, in that order; junction bases with no gene match: 12.

The V call is TRBV21-1, the J call TRBJ1-5; the table assigns TRBD1, which was not confirmed against the DNA. TRBV21-1 is a known pseudogene. CDR3 length equals 20 residues. The CDR3, as DNA: TGTGCCCCCAAATCGAGACACAGGGCCTATCAATTCTATAGCAATCAGCCCCAGCATTTT. Amino acid sequence: CAPKSRHRAYQFYSNQPQHF.

The rearrangement links TRBV19 to TRBJ2-7; no firm D call. The CDR3 totals 16 residues. Germline CDR1 is LNHDA and CDR2 is SQIVND (reference sequence). The V gene lost 7 bases and the J gene lost 5 bases, with 24 bases spanning the gap. In DNA form, the CDR3 reads TGTGCCAGTAAAGGGCGGAGCCGAGGAAAGAGAGACGAGCAGTACTTC. Translated: CASKGRSRGKRDEQYF.

This clone occurred once. This chain uses TRBV2 with TRBJ2-7, with 14 bases matching TRBD2. CDR1 and CDR2 (germline): SNHLY, FYNNEI. V gave up 7 bases and J gave up 4 bases; unmatched junction bases: 6. The CDR3 has 15 residues. CDR3 DNA sequence: TGTGCCAGCAAAGGACTAGCGGGAGGTGGGTACGAGCAGTACTTC. The encoded protein is CASKGLAGGGYEQYF.

V and J are TRBV7-8 and TRBJ2-7, with D possibly matching TRBD1 (6 bases). Germline loops: CDR1 SGHVS, CDR2 FQNEAQ. Trimming removed 1 base from V and 2 bases from J, with 9 bases in between. This CDR3 is built from 14 residues. CDR3 sequence: CASSLGDRTYEQYF. The CDR3 bases are TGTGCCAGCAGCTTAGGAGACAGGACCTACGAGCAGTACTTC. The full variable domain, with the rest looked up from reference TRBV7-8 and TRBJ2-7, is GAGVSQSPRYKVAKRGQDVALRCDPISGHVSLFWYQQALGQGPEFLTYFQNEAQLDKSGLPSDRFFAERPEGSVSTLKIQRTQQEDSAVYLCASSLGDRTYEQYFGPGTRLTVT.

CDR3 DNA: TGCGCCAGCAGGAGACGGGCCCTGGGCGAGAACGAGGACTATGGCTACACCTTC. Translated: CASRRRALGENEDYGYTF. The V call is TRBV5-1, the J call TRBJ1-2; D call uncertain. Trimming removed 5 bases at V and 3 bases at J, with 26 bases between. CDR1 and CDR2 from the germline V gene are SGHRS and YFSETQ. The CDR3 spans 18 residues.

The chain employs TRBV5-1 and TRBJ2-7, with 7 bases that match TRBD2. This CDR3 spans 15 amino acids. V lost 1 base to trimming and J lost 2 bases; unmatched junction nucleotides: 6. Per germline, CDR1 SGHRS and CDR2 YFSETQ. CDR3 loop: CASSLIREEAYEQYF. In DNA, the CDR3 is TGCGCCAGCAGCTTGATCCGGGAGGAGGCCTACGAGCAGTACTTC.

The CDR3 DNA sequence: TGTGCCAGCATCGAATACCGGGACAGGGGGCTTTTACGCCAATACGAGCAGTACTTC. It translates to CASIEYRDRGLLRQYEQYF. The chain links TRBV6-4 to TRBJ2-7; 12 bases line up with TRBD1. Germline CDR1 and CDR2: MRHNA and SNTAGT. The length of the CDR3 is 19 residues. Germline trimming cut 7 bases from V and 4 bases from J; bases unmatched to any gene: 20.

About this clone itself: The sample holds other DNA sequences that translate to the same CDR3. This sequence joins TRBV5-4 and TRBJ2-2; the D is unclear. V lost 2 bases to trimming and J lost 2 bases, with 1 base between them. Per germline, CDR1 SGHNT and CDR2 YYREEE (reference sequence). The CDR3 contains 12 residues. The CDR3 nucleotides are TGTGCCAGCAGCTTAAACACCGGGGAGCTGTTTTTT. This translates into CASSLNTGELFF. Full variable domain (missing parts from reference TRBV5-4 and TRBJ2-2): ETGVTQSPTHLIKTRGQQVTLRCSSQSGHNTVSWYQQALGQGPQFIFQYYREEENGRGNFPPRFSGLQFPNYSSELNVNALELDDSALYLCASSLNTGELFFGEGSRLTVL.

In the case of this clone: In the same sample, other DNA sequences code for this CDR3. V is TRBV9 and J is TRBJ2-7, with 10 positions matching TRBD1. In germline, CDR1 is SGDLS, CDR2 YYNGEE. The ends lost 4 bases at V and 3 bases at J; junction bases unmatched: 1. This CDR3 is 13 amino acids long. The CDR3 region has the DNA TGTGCCAGCAGCCGGGACAGGGGCTACGAGCAGTACTTC. This encodes CASSRDRGYEQYF.

This CDR3 is CASSRTEGASGNTIYF. CDR3 bases: TGTGCCAGTAGTCGAACAGAGGGCGCCAGTGGAAACACCATATATTTT. The chain uses TRBV19 and TRBJ1-3, with no clear D. The CDR3 has 16 residues. The germline gives CDR1 LNHDA, CDR2 SQIVND (reference sequence). V dropped 5 bases and J dropped 3 bases, with 17 bases sitting between them.

About this clone itself: The sample has other DNA sequences that encode this CDR3 too. The chain links TRBV6-5 to TRBJ2-7; 12 positions match TRBD1. The germline gives CDR1 MNHEY, CDR2 SVGAGI. The CDR3 spans 15 residues. Losses at the gene ends were 5 bases for V and 4 bases for J; bases not matched to a gene: 6. This CDR3 reads CASSRPGQGAYEQYF. The DNA for the CDR3 is TGTGCCAGCAGTCGACCGGGACAGGGGGCGTACGAGCAGTACTTC.

This clone is a singleton in its sample. V gene TRBV9 combines with J gene TRBJ2-7, with D perhaps matching TRBD2 (6 bases). V was trimmed by 0 bases and J by 0 bases, leaving 10 bases between them. CDR3 size: 15 residues. Looked up from germline, CDR1 is SGDLS and CDR2 is YYNGEE. The CDR3 protein is CASSVGWGVSYEQYF. The CDR3 DNA reads as TGTGCCAGCAGCGTAGGTTGGGGGGTCTCCTACGAGCAGTACTTC.

The genes are TRBV29-1 and TRBJ1-2; TRBD1 aligns across 11 bases. The germline gives CDR1 SQVTM, CDR2 ANQGSEA. The trim removed 6 bases at V and 7 bases at J, leaving 7 bases unmatched. The CDR3 consists of 13 residues. Written as DNA, the CDR3 is TGCAGCGTCGGGACAGGGGGACGGGGTGGCTACACCTTC. This gives the protein CSVGTGGRGGYTF. The entire variable domain, with the rest obtained from reference TRBV29-1 and TRBJ1-2, is as follows: SAVISQKPSRDICQRGTSLTIQCQVDSQVTMMFWYRQQPGQSLTLIATANQGSEATYESGFVIDKFPISRPNLTFSTLTVSNMSPEDSSIYLCSVGTGGRGGYTFGSGTRLTVV.

Worth noting for this clone: This CDR3 is also generated by other DNA sequences in the sample. V gene TRBV5-4 combines with J gene TRBJ2-7, with 11 bases aligning to TRBD2. V trimming: 0 bases; J trimming: 7 bases; junction bases outside the gene matches: 6. There are 15 residues in the CDR3. Germline V gene sequence: CDR1 SGHNT, CDR2 YYREEE (reference sequence). The CDR3 protein is CASSLGSGRAGEQYF. DNA of the CDR3: TGTGCCAGCAGCTTGGGTAGCGGGAGGGCGGGGGAGCAGTACTTC.

The V gene is TRBV4-3, the J gene TRBJ2-1; no reliable D call. Trimming shortened V by 2 bases and J by 2 bases, and 16 bases separated the two germline ends. The germline V gene has CDR1 LGHNA and CDR2 YSLEER. The CDR3 contains 17 residues. CDR3 in amino acids: CASSQFGGQAAYNEQFF. In DNA, the CDR3 is TGCGCCAGCAGCCAATTTGGTGGGCAGGCCGCCTACAATGAGCAGTTCTTC.

The chain combines TRBV6-5 with TRBJ2-1; a weak D match, TRBD2 (5 bases). The germline V and J ends were trimmed by 0 bases and 10 bases, with 7 bases remaining between them. This CDR3 region has 12 residues. Looked up from germline, CDR1 is MNHEY and CDR2 is SVGAGI. The CDR3 DNA is TGTGCCAGCAGTTACTCGACGGGGGAGCAGTTCTTC. This gives the protein CASSYSTGEQFF.

The rearrangement uses TRBV18 and TRBJ1-2; no clear D. The germline V gene encodes CDR1 KGHSH and CDR2 LQKENI. This CDR3 is built from 13 residues. The V end lost 2 bases, the J end lost 5 bases, and 9 bases lay between the germline ends. The CDR3 sequence is CASSPSERYGYTF. CDR3 in DNA: TGTGCCAGCTCACCATCAGAGAGATATGGCTACACCTTC.

The rearrangement joins TRBV27 to TRBJ2-1; 10 positions match TRBD2. The CDR3 has 15 amino acids. V lost 3 bases, J lost 4 bases, and 3 bases stayed unmatched. Germline V gene sequence: CDR1 MNHEY, CDR2 SMNVEV (reference sequence). The CDR3 loop is CASSFSGRPYNEQFF. Here the CDR3 DNA reads TGTGCCAGCAGTTTTAGCGGGAGGCCTTACAATGAGCAGTTCTTC.

The chain joins TRBV6-5 to TRBJ2-4; tentative D call: TRBD1 (6 bases). CDR1 and CDR2 from the germline V gene are MNHEY and SVGAGI. The CDR3 length is 13 residues. Deletions cut 6 bases from V and 7 bases from J, with 13 bases between. CDR3 residues: CASRTGGENIQYF. CDR3 coding DNA: TGTGCCAGCAGGACAGGTGGAGAGAACATTCAGTACTTC.

This chain links TRBV1 with TRBJ2-2; TRBD2 was called by the table and not checked on the DNA. TRBV1 has pseudogene status. This CDR3 has 16 residues. The CDR3 sequence: CTSRRSGRAYTGELFF. The DNA for the CDR3 is TGCACCAGCAGACGAAGCGGGAGGGCCTACACCGGGGAGCTGTTTTTT.

Note on this clone: Its ends do not fully match the called genes, so a read error is possible. The chain joins TRBV5-4 to TRBJ2-3, with D perhaps TRBD1 or TRBD2 (6 bases each). The germline CDR1 and CDR2 sequences are SGHNT and YYREEE (reference sequence). This CDR3 spans 17 amino acids. The CDR3 protein is CASTLGATRPSTDTQYF. The CDR3 region has the DNA TGTGCCAGCACCTTGGGGGCGACTAGACCGAGCACAGATACGCAGTATTTT. Full variable domain (rest looked up from reference TRBV5-4 and TRBJ2-3): ETGVTQSPTHLIKTRGQQVTLRCSSQSGHNTVSWYQQALGQGPQFIFQYYREEENGRGNFPPRFSGLQFPNYSSELNVNALELDDSALYLCASTLGATRPSTDTQYFGPGTRLTVL.

The V gene is TRBV5-4, the J gene TRBJ2-7; D perhaps matches TRBD2 (6 bases). CDR1 and CDR2 from the germline V gene are SGHNT and YYREEE (reference sequence). The V end lost 1 base, the J end lost 6 bases, and 17 bases lay between the germline ends. The CDR3 runs to 15 residues. CDR3 DNA sequence: TGTGCCAGCAGCTTGATAGGGCGGGATGGGGCCGAGCAGTACTTC. It codes for CASSLIGRDGAEQYF.

This chain links TRBV28 with TRBJ2-3; 12 bases line up with TRBD2. V was clipped by 4 bases and J by 2 bases; unmatched bases: 19. Germline assignment: CDR1 MDHEN and CDR2 SYDVKM. The CDR3 covers 21 residues. CDR3 nucleotide sequence: TGTGCCAGCAGTTGGGTCCTAGCGGGAGGGCCCGGACGATACGACACAGATACGCAGTATTTT. Protein product: CASSWVLAGGPGRYDTDTQYF.